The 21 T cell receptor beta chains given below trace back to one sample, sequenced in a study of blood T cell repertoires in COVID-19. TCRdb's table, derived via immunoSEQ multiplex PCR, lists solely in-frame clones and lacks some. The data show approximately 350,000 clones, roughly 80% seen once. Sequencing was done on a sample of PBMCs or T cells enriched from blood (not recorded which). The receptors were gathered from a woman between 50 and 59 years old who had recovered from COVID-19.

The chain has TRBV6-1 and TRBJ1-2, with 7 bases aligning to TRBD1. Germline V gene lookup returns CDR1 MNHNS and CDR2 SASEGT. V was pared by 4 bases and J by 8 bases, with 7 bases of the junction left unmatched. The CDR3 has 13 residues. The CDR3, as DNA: TGTGCCAGCAGTGCTGACAGGGTAGGCGGCTACACCTTC. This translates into CASSADRVGGYTF.

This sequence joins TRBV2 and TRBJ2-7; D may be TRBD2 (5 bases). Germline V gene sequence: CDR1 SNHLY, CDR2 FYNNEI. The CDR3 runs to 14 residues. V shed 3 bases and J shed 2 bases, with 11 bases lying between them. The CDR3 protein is CASSEQATTYEQYF. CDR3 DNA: TGTGCCAGCAGTGAGCAGGCGACTACCTACGAGCAGTACTTC.

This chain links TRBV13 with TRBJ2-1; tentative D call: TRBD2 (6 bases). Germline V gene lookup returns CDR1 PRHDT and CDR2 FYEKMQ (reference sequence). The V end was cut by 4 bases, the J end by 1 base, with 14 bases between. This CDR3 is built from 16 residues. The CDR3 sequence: CASSSQSGLSYNEQFF. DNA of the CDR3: TGTGCCAGCAGCTCACAATCGGGACTTTCCTACAATGAGCAGTTCTTC.

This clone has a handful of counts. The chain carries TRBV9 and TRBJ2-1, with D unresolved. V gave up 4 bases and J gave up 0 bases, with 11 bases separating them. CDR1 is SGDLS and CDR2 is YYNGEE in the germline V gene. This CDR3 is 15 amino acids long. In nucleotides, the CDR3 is TGTGCCAGCAGCCCGCGTCCGGGCTCCTACAATGAGCAGTTCTTC. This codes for CASSPRPGSYNEQFF.

The CDR3 DNA reads TGTGCCAGCTCACCAAGGCTAGCGGTCATCGGCACCGGGGAGCTGTTTTTT. Translated, it gives CASSPRLAVIGTGELFF. The chain is built from TRBV18 and TRBJ2-2; 7 bases are a match to TRBD2. Germline-derived CDR1 and CDR2 are KGHSH and LQKENI. V shed 2 bases and J 4 bases; nucleotides not matched to a gene: 10. This CDR3 comprises 17 residues. The full variable domain, its missing parts supplied by reference TRBV18 and TRBJ2-2, is NAGVMQNPRHLVRRRGQEARLRCSPMKGHSHVYWYRQLPEEGLKFMVYLQKENIIDESGMPKERFSAEFPKEGPSILRIQQVVRGDSAAYFCASSPRLAVIGTGELFFGEGSRLTVL.

Here the CDR3 DNA reads TGTGCCAGCAGTCGCAAGCCGGGACAATGGGATGGCTACACCTTC. It codes for CASSRKPGQWDGYTF. The chain combines TRBV27 with TRBJ1-2; possibly TRBD1 for D (6 bases). Germline CDR1 and CDR2: MNHEY and SMNVEV (reference sequence). This CDR3 has 15 amino acids. Trimming removed 5 bases at V and 6 bases at J, with 19 bases between.

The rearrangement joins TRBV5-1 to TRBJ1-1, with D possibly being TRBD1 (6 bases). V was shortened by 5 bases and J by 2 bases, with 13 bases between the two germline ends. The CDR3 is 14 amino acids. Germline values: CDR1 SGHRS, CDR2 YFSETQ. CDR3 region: CASSYEQGNTEAFF. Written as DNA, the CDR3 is TGCGCCAGCAGTTATGAACAGGGAAACACTGAAGCTTTCTTT.

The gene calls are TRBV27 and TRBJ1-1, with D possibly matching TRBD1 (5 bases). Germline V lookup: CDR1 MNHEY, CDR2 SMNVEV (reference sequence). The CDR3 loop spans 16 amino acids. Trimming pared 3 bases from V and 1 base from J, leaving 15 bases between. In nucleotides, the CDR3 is TGTGCCAGCAGTTTCGGATACGGCAGGGAGAACACTGAAGCTTTCTTT. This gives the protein CASSFGYGRENTEAFF.

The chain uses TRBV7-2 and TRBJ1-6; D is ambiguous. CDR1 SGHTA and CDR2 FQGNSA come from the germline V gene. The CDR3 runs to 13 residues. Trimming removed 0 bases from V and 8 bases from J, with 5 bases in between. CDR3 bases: TGTGCCAGCAGCTTAGCCCCTGATTCACCCCTCCACTTT. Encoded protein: CASSLAPDSPLHF.

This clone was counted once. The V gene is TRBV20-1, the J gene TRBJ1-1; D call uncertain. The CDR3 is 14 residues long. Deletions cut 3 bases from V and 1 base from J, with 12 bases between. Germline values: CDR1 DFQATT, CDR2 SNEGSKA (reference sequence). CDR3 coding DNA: TGCAGTGCTAGTCAACTAGGGCGGAACACTGAAGCTTTCTTT. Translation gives CSASQLGRNTEAFF.

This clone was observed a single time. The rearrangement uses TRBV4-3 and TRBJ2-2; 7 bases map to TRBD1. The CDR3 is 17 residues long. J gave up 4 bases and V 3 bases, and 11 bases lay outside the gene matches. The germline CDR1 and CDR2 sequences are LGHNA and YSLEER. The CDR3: CASSQTTFHRGTGELFF. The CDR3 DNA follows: TGCGCCAGCAGCCAGACAACCTTCCACAGGGGCACCGGGGAGCTGTTTTTT.

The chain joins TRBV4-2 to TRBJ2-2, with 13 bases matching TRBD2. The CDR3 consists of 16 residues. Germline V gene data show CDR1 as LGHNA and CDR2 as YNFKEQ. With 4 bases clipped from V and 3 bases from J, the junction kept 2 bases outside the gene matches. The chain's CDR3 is CASSRTSGGDTGELFF. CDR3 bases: TGTGCCAGCAGCCGCACTAGCGGGGGGGACACCGGGGAGCTGTTTTTT.

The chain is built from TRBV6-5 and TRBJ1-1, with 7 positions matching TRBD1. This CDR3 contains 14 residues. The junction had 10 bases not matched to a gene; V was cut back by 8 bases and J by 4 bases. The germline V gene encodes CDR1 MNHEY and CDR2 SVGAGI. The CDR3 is CASLLDRVGTEAFF. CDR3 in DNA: TGTGCCAGCCTCTTAGACAGGGTAGGCACTGAAGCTTTCTTT.

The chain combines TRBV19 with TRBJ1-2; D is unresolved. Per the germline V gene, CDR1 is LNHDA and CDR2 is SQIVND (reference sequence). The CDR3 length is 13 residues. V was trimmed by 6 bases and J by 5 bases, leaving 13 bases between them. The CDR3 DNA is TGTGCCAGTAGCCTAGAAGCGTATTATGGCTACACCTTC. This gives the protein CASSLEAYYGYTF.

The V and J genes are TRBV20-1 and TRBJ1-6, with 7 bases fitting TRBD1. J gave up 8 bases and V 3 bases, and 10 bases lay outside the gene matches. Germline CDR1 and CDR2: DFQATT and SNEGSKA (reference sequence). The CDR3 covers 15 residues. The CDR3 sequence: CSASFDRAGDSPLHF. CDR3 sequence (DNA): TGCAGTGCTAGTTTTGACAGGGCCGGGGATTCACCCCTCCACTTT.

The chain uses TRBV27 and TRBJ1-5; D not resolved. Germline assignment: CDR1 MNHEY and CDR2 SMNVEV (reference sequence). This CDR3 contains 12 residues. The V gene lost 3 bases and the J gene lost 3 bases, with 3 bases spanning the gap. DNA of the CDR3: TGTGCCAGCAGTTTTAACAATCAGCCCCAGCATTTT. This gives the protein CASSFNNQPQHF.

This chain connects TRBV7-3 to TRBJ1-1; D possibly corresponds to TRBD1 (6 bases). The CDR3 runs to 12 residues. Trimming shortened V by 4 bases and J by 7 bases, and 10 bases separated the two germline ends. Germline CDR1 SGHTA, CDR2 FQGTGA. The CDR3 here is CASSSTGIEAFF. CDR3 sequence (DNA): TGTGCCAGCAGCTCTACAGGGATTGAAGCTTTCTTT.

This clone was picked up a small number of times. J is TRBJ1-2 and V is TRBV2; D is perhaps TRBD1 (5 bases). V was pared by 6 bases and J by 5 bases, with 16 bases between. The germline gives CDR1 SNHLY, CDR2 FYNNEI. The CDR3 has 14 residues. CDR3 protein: CASRTSRDSYGYTF. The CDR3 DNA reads TGTGCCAGCAGAACGAGCAGGGACTCTTATGGCTACACCTTC.

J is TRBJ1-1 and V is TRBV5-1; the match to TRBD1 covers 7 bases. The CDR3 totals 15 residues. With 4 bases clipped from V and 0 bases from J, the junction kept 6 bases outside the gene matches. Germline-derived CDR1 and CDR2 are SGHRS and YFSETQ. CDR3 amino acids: CASSVYRGLNTEAFF. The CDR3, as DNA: TGCGCCAGCAGCGTGTACAGGGGTCTGAACACTGAAGCTTTCTTT. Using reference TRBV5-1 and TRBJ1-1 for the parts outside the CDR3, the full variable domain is KAGVTQTPRYLIKTRGQQVTLSCSPISGHRSVSWYQQTPGQGLQFLFEYFSETQRNKGNFPGRFSGRQFSNSRSEMNVSTLELGDSALYLCASSVYRGLNTEAFFGQGTRLTVV.

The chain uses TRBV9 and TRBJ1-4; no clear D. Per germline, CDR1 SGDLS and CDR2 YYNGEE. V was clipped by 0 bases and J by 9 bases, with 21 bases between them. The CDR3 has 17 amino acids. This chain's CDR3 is CASSVGGGGPASQKLFF. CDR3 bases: TGTGCCAGCAGCGTAGGGGGAGGAGGACCAGCGAGTCAAAAACTGTTTTTT. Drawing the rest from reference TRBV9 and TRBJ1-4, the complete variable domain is DSGVTQTPKHLITATGQRVTLRCSPRSGDLSVYWYQQSLDQGLQFLIQYYNGEERAKGNILERFSAQQFPDLHSELNLSSLELGDSALYFCASSVGGGGPASQKLFFGSGTQLSVL.

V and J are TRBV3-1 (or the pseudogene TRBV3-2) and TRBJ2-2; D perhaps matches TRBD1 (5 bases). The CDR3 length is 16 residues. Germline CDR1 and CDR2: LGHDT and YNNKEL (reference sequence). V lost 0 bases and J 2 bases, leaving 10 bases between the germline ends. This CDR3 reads CASSQENRPNTGELFF. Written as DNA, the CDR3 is TGTGCCAGCAGCCAAGAGAACAGGCCAAACACCGGGGAGCTGTTTTTT.